A single sample gave rise to the 30 T cell receptor beta chains below, sequenced in a study of T cell responses to AZD1222 COVID-19 vaccine. TCRdb's copy holds only in-frame clones and misses some; the assay was immunoSEQ multiplex PCR. The data contain over 95,000 clones, about 89% of them singletons. Sequenced material: peripheral blood, taken on day 0 of AZD1222 vaccination. These receptors originate from an adult in good health.

In its sample, this clone was seen once. The rearrangement links TRBV21-1 to TRBJ1-1; the table's D call, TRBD1, was not checked against the DNA. TRBV21-1 is reported as a pseudogene. The CDR3 is 13 residues long. The CDR3 sequence: CASSTWTGTEAFF. As DNA, the CDR3 is TGTGCCAGCAGCACCTGGACAGGGACTGAAGCTTTCTTT.

V is TRBV30 and J is TRBJ2-7; 8 bases match TRBD2. The germline V gene has CDR1 GTSNPN and CDR2 SVGIG (reference sequence). The V gene end was trimmed by 2 bases and the J gene end by 1 base; junction bases not matched to a gene: 7. This CDR3 spans 15 amino acids. CDR3 protein: CAWSRGGAGSYEQYF. The CDR3 DNA sequence: TGTGCCTGGAGTCGGGGGGGGGCTGGGTCCTACGAGCAGTACTTC.

The chain is built from TRBV7-8 and TRBJ2-6; D uncertain. The CDR3 consists of 20 residues. Germline V lookup: CDR1 SGHVS, CDR2 FQNEAQ. Trimming cost V 4 bases and J 0 bases, with 22 bases left between them. Written as DNA, the CDR3 is TGTGCCAGCAGCTCCAATTTAATCGGACCGCCGATCTCTGGGGCCAACGTCCTGACTTTC. It yields the protein CASSSNLIGPPISGANVLTF.

This rearrangement joins TRBV28 to TRBJ1-1; D unresolved. From germline, CDR1 is MDHEN and CDR2 SYDVKM. V lost 3 bases to trimming and J lost 0 bases, with 8 bases between them. The CDR3 is 14 residues long. This chain's CDR3 is CASSFEALNTEAFF. DNA for the CDR3: TGTGCCAGCAGTTTTGAGGCCCTGAACACTGAAGCTTTCTTT.

J is TRBJ1-4 and V is TRBV20-1; D gene unclear. The V and J ends lost 6 bases and 5 bases respectively, with 16 bases between them. This CDR3 has 14 amino acids. Germline V gene sequence: CDR1 DFQATT, CDR2 SNEGSKA (reference sequence). The CDR3 DNA sequence: TGCAGTGCCAGTCTAGGGTGGGAAAATGAAAAACTGTTTTTT. It is translated as CSASLGWENEKLFF.

This clone was seen a single time. V and J are TRBV11-3 and TRBJ2-3, with TRBD1 identical over 10 bases. The germline V gene encodes CDR1 SGHNT and CDR2 YENEEA. The V gene end was trimmed by 4 bases and the J gene end by 5 bases; junction bases not matched to a gene: 12. The CDR3 is 17 amino acids. CDR3 loop: CASSSGADRGRKDTQYF. The CDR3 DNA follows: TGTGCCAGCAGCTCCGGGGCTGACAGGGGGCGGAAAGATACGCAGTATTTT. The full variable domain, rest sourced from reference TRBV11-3 and TRBJ2-3, is EAGVVQSPRYKIIEKKQPVAFWCNPISGHNTLYWYLQNLGQGPELLIRYENEEAVDDSQLPKDRFSAERLKGVDSTLKIQPAELGDSAVYLCASSSGADRGRKDTQYFGPGTRLTVL.

V gene TRBV4-1 combines with J gene TRBJ1-2, with 9 bases matching TRBD1. V gave up 1 base and J gave up 8 bases; unmatched junction bases: 11. Germline lookup yields CDR1 MGHRA and CDR2 YSYEKL. The CDR3 consists of 16 residues. For the CDR3, the DNA is TGCGCCAGCAGCCAAGGCGGGACAGGGAATTTCTGGGGCTACACCTTC. It is translated as CASSQGGTGNFWGYTF.

V gene TRBV7-9 combines with J gene TRBJ2-1; TRBD1 is a possible D gene (5 bases). Germline V lookup: CDR1 SEHNR, CDR2 FQNEAQ (reference sequence). Trimming took 2 bases from V and 7 from J, leaving 6 bases between them. CDR3 length: 12 residues. CDR3 loop: CASSLQGNEQFF. CDR3 bases: TGTGCCAGCAGCTTACAGGGTAATGAGCAGTTCTTC.

This chain's CDR3 is CASSLGADGELFF. In DNA form, the CDR3 reads TGTGCCAGCAGCTTAGGGGCGGACGGGGAGCTGTTTTTT. V usage is TRBV11-3 and J usage is TRBJ2-2; D is unclear. Germline V gene lookup returns CDR1 SGHNT and CDR2 YENEEA. There are 13 residues in the CDR3. V was shortened by 1 base and J by 7 bases, with 7 bases between the two germline ends.

This clone was observed a handful of times. The rearrangement links TRBV13 to TRBJ1-2, with 7 bases matching TRBD1. This CDR3 contains 13 residues. Trimming at V came to 4 bases and at J to 4 bases, leaving 3 bases not matched to a gene. Per germline, CDR1 PRHDT and CDR2 FYEKMQ (reference sequence). The CDR3 region has the DNA TGTGCCAGCAGCTCGCGACAGGGCTATGGCTACACCTTC. This sequence encodes CASSSRQGYGYTF.

The rearrangement links TRBV19 to TRBJ1-5; D gene unclear. V lost 5 bases and J 0 bases, leaving 20 bases between the germline ends. This CDR3 is 18 amino acids long. Germline loops: CDR1 LNHDA, CDR2 SQIVND (reference sequence). The CDR3 DNA is TGTGCCAGTAGTGTCCGGGCCGGGGATGGGATTAGCAATCAGCCCCAGCATTTT. Residues: CASSVRAGDGISNQPQHF.

This rearrangement joins TRBV5-1 to TRBJ1-2; possible D gene TRBD1, 6 bases. The CDR3 sequence is 14 residues long. Trimming removed 4 bases from V and 2 bases from J, with 12 bases in between. The germline gives CDR1 SGHRS, CDR2 YFSETQ. CDR3 bases: TGCGCCAGCAGCCCATGGGGGCGGAACTATGGCTACACCTTC. Translated: CASSPWGRNYGYTF.

V gene TRBV11-2 combines with J gene TRBJ1-5; D uncertain. Germline assignment: CDR1 SGHAT and CDR2 FQNNGV. The CDR3 spans 12 residues. The V and J ends lost 2 bases and 6 bases respectively, with 5 bases between them. DNA for the CDR3: TGTGCCAGCAGCTTACTAGGTCAGCCCCAGCATTTT. This codes for CASSLLGQPQHF.

This clone was counted once. In DNA form, the CDR3 reads TGTGCCAGTAGTTCGGGACAGGGGAGAGGCTATGGCTACACCTTC. Translated, it gives CASSSGQGRGYGYTF. The V and J genes are TRBV19 and TRBJ1-2, with 10 bases that match TRBD1. The ends lost 5 bases at V and 4 bases at J; junction bases unmatched: 7. The V gene's germline CDR1 is LNHDA and CDR2 SQIVND (reference sequence). The CDR3 is 15 residues long.

J is TRBJ1-2 and V is TRBV5-3, with 11 bases that match TRBD1. TRBV5-3 is an ORF, with its function uncertain. The length of the CDR3 is 16 residues. V dropped 5 bases and J dropped 5; count of bases not matched to a gene: 11. The CDR3 DNA is TGTGCCAGAAGTCCTCGAACTGGACAGGGGGCGTATGGCTACACCTTC. It specifies CARSPRTGQGAYGYTF.

This rearrangement joins TRBV19 to TRBJ2-2, with D possibly matching TRBD1 (5 bases). Germline V lookup: CDR1 LNHDA, CDR2 SQIVND (reference sequence). This CDR3 is 12 amino acids long. V was trimmed by 4 bases and J by 5 bases, leaving 5 bases between them. The CDR3 sequence is CASSKGTGELFF. For the CDR3, the DNA is TGTGCCAGTAGTAAGGGGACCGGGGAGCTGTTTTTT.

This rearrangement joins TRBV6-4 to TRBJ2-2; D is ambiguous. Trimming removed 2 bases from V and 4 bases from J, with 5 bases in between. The CDR3 consists of 13 residues. Germline CDR1 reads MRHNA; CDR2 reads SNTAGT. As DNA, the CDR3 is TGTGCCAGCAGTGACCGAGGCACCGGGGAGCTGTTTTTT. It encodes CASSDRGTGELFF.

V gene TRBV5-4 combines with J gene TRBJ1-6; 11 bases match TRBD1. The V gene end was trimmed by 1 base and the J gene end by 9 bases; junction bases not matched to a gene: 6. Germline CDR1 SGHNT, CDR2 YYREEE (reference sequence). The length of the CDR3 is 16 residues. The CDR3 nucleotides read TGTGCCAGCAGCTTGCCCCCGGGACAGGGGGGTTCACCCCTCCACTTT. Protein sequence: CASSLPPGQGGSPLHF.

V and J are TRBV2 and TRBJ1-3, with D possibly matching TRBD1 (5 bases). The germline CDR1 and CDR2 sequences are SNHLY and FYNNEI. The CDR3 totals 14 residues. Trimming removed 6 bases from V and 0 bases from J, with 9 bases in between. The CDR3 coding sequence is TGTGCCAGCAGGGGAGGGGACTCTGGAAACACCATATATTTT. Translated, it gives CASRGGDSGNTIYF.

This clone turned up a few times. This chain connects TRBV5-1 to TRBJ2-5; 9 bases map to TRBD1. The CDR3 is 16 amino acids. The trim removed 6 bases at V and 1 base at J, leaving 10 bases unmatched. Germline assignment: CDR1 SGHRS and CDR2 YFSETQ. The CDR3, as DNA: TGCGCCAGCACCACCGGGACAGGGAGGAGCCAAGAGACCCAGTACTTC. It codes for CASTTGTGRSQETQYF.

The rearrangement links TRBV6-1 to TRBJ2-1; 15 positions match TRBD2. The V segment lost 6 bases and the J segment 9 bases; nucleotides outside the gene matches: 6. The CDR3 has 15 residues. Germline CDR1 is MNHNS and CDR2 is SASEGT. The DNA of the CDR3 is TGTGCCAGCAGCACCGGGACTAGCGGGGGGTCTGAGCAGTTCTTC. Its protein product is CASSTGTSGGSEQFF.

This rearrangement joins TRBV5-4 to TRBJ2-5; D possibly matches TRBD1 or TRBD2 (6 bases each). The CDR3 contains 15 residues. Trimming pared 2 bases from V and 5 bases from J, leaving 16 bases between. Per the germline V gene, CDR1 is SGHNT and CDR2 is YYREEE (reference sequence). This CDR3 is CASSFIGGRGETQYF. In nucleotides, the CDR3 is TGTGCCAGCAGCTTTATCGGGGGCAGGGGTGAGACCCAGTACTTC.

The chain has TRBV29-1 and TRBJ1-6; D is ambiguous. The CDR3 runs 16 residues. Trimming stripped 5 bases from V and 9 bases from J, with 23 bases between. Germline loops: CDR1 SQVTM, CDR2 ANQGSEA. CDR3 in amino acids: CSVINAGLLPISPLHF. The CDR3 DNA reads TGCAGCGTTATCAATGCCGGGCTCCTACCGATTTCACCCCTCCACTTT.

This chain uses TRBV5-4 with TRBJ1-1, with D possibly matching TRBD1 (5 bases). The CDR3 loop spans 17 amino acids. Germline V gene lookup returns CDR1 SGHNT and CDR2 YYREEE (reference sequence). Between the trimmed V and J ends, which lost 2 bases and 2 bases, there was a span of 19 bases. Written as DNA, the CDR3 is TGTGCCAGCAGCTTTGTACCCCCCTTGGGGCCTAACACTGAAGCTTTCTTT. Translated: CASSFVPPLGPNTEAFF.

The J gene is TRBJ1-2, the V gene TRBV28; TRBD1 is a possible D gene (5 bases). The V gene's germline CDR1 is MDHEN and CDR2 SYDVKM. The CDR3 is made up of 15 amino acids. Trimming took off 4 bases at V and 8 bases at J, with 20 bases between the two ends. The CDR3 DNA is TGTGCCAGCAGTTCCATCGCCCGGGACGTTGGAGGCTACACCTTC. It specifies CASSSIARDVGGYTF.

The rearrangement joins TRBV5-1 to TRBJ2-7; 12 bases agree with TRBD2. V was pared by 0 bases and J by 5 bases, with 6 bases of the junction left unmatched. Germline V gene lookup returns CDR1 SGHRS and CDR2 YFSETQ. The CDR3 spans 16 residues. CDR3 nucleotides: TGCGCCAGCAGCTTGGCCCTAGCGGGGGGGAGGAACGAGCAGTACTTC. Translated: CASSLALAGGRNEQYF.

Only one count was recorded for this clone. V and J are TRBV10-3 and TRBJ1-2; D uncertain. The V and J ends lost 2 bases and 4 bases respectively, with 8 bases between them. CDR1 is ENHRY, CDR2 SYGVKD, per germline. This CDR3 spans 13 amino acids. In DNA form, the CDR3 reads TGTGCCATCAGTGAGGGCTTCGGCTATGGCTACACCTTC. Translation gives CAISEGFGYGYTF.

This clone was observed a few times. The genes are TRBV9 and TRBJ2-7, with TRBD1 as a possible D gene (5 bases). V shed 3 bases and J shed 1 base, with 11 bases lying between them. From germline, CDR1 is SGDLS and CDR2 YYNGEE. This CDR3 contains 14 residues. The CDR3 DNA reads as TGTGCCAGCAGCGCCAACAGGCAATCCTACGAGCAGTACTTC. This translates into CASSANRQSYEQYF.

This chain links TRBV6-5 with TRBJ1-2, with 9 positions matching TRBD1. V dropped 6 bases and J dropped 8; count of bases not matched to a gene: 7. Germline CDR1 is MNHEY and CDR2 is SVGAGI. CDR3 length: 13 amino acids. The CDR3 here is CASRQPGQGGYTF. As DNA, the CDR3 is TGTGCCAGCAGGCAGCCGGGACAGGGCGGCTACACCTTC.

J is TRBJ1-4 and V is TRBV28; a weak D match, TRBD1 (6 bases). The CDR3 consists of 14 residues. V was clipped by 4 bases and J by 5 bases, with 11 bases between them. From germline, CDR1 is MDHEN and CDR2 SYDVKM. CDR3 bases: TGTGCCAGCAGTTCGACAGGTGCAAATGAAAAACTGTTTTTT. Protein product: CASSSTGANEKLFF.